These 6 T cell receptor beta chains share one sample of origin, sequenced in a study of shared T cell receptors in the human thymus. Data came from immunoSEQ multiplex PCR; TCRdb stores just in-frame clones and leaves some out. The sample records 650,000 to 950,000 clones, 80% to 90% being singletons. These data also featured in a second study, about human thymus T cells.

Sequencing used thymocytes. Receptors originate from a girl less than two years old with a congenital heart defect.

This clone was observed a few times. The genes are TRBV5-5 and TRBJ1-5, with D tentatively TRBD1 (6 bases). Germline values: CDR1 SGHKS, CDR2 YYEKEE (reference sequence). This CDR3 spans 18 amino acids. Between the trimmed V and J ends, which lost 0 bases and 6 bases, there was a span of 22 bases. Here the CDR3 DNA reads TGTGCCAGCAGCTTGGATTCGGTCGGGGGGCGCCGAAGTCAGCCCCAGCATTTT. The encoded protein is CASSLDSVGGRRSQPQHF.

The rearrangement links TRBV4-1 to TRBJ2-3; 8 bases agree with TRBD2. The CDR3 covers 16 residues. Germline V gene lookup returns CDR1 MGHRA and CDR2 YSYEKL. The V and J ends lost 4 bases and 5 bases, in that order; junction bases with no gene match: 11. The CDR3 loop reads CASSLPGERGKDTQYF. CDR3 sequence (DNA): TGCGCCAGCAGCCTGCCGGGGGAGCGGGGGAAAGATACGCAGTATTTT.

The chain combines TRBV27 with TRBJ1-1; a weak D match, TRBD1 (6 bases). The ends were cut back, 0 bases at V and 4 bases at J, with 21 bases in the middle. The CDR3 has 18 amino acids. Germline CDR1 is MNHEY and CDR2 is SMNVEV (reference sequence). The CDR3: CASSLSPNRVLLGTEAFF. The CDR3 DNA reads TGTGCCAGCAGTTTATCCCCTAACAGGGTTCTTCTCGGCACTGAAGCTTTCTTT.

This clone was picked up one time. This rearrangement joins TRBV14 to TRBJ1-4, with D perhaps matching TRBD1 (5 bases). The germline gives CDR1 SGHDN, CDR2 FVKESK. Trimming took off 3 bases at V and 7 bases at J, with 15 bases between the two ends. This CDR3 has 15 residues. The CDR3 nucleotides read TGTGCCAGCAGCCAGGTGCAGGGAGGCGGTGAAAAACTGTTTTTT. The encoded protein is CASSQVQGGGEKLFF.

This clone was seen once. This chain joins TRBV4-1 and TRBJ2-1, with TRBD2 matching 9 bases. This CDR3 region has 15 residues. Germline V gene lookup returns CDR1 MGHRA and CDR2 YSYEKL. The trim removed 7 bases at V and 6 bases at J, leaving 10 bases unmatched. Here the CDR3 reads CASTVSGTSSNEQFF. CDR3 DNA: TGCGCCAGCACCGTATCCGGGACTAGCAGCAATGAGCAGTTCTTC.

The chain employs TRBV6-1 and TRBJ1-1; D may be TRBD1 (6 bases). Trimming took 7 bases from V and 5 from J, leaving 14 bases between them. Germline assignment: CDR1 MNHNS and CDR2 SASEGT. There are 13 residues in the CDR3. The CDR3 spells CASMGAPRTEAFF. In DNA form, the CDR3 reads TGTGCCAGCATGGGGGCCCCGAGAACTGAAGCTTTCTTT.